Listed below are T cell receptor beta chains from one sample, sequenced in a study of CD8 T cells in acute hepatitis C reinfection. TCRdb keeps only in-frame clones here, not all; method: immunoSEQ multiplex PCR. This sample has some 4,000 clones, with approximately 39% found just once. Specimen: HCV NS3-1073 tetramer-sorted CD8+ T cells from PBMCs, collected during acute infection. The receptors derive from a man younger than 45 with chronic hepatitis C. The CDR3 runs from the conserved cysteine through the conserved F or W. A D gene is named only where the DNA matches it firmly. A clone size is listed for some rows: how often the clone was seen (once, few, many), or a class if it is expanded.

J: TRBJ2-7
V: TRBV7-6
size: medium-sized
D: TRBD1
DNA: TGTGCCAGCAGCCCAGGGACAGACCTCTACGAGCAGTACTTC
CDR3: CASSPGTDLYEQYF

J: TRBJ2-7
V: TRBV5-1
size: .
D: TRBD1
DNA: TGCGCCAGCAGCTTGTTTTCGGACAGGGCCCCTGGGGACGAGCAGTACTTC
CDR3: CASSLFSDRAPGDEQYF

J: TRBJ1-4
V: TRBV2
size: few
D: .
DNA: TGTGCCAGCGGCGATGCGGCAAAACTGTTTTTT
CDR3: CASGDAAKLFF

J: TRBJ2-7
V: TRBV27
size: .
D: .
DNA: TGTGCCAGCAGTTTATCTCTATCGGCCCCCTACGAGCAGTACTTC
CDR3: CASSLSLSAPYEQYF

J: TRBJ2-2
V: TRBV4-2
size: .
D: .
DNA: TGTGCCAGCAGCCAAGAATTCGGCCTCACGAACACCGGGGAGCTGTTTTTT
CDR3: CASSQEFGLTNTGELFF

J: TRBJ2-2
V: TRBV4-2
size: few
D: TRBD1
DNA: TGTGCCAGCAGCCAAGAACAGGGGGCACCCGGGGAGCTGTTTTTT
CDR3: CASSQEQGAPGELFF

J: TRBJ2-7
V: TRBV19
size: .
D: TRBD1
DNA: TGTGCCAGTAGTATAGAGTCGACAGGGGCCCCCTACGAGCAGTACTTC
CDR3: CASSIESTGAPYEQYF

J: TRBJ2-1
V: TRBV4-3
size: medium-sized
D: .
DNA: TGCGCCAGCAGCCAAGACGGCCCTAAAGGTGGGCAGTTCTTC
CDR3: CASSQDGPKGGQFF

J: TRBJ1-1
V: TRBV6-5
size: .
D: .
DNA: TGTGCCAGCAGTTCGGCCACTGAAGCTTTCTTT
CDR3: CASSSATEAFF

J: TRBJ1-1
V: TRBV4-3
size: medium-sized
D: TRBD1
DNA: TGCGCCAGCAGCCAAGATCCCTGGGCAGGGGGCGGGACTGAAGCTTTCTTT
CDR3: CASSQDPWAGGGTEAFF

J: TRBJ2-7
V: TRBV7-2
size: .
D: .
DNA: TGTGCCAGCAGCCAAGAGACAGGAGGTACTTGGGGCGAGCAGTACTTC
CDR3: CASSQETGGTWGEQYF

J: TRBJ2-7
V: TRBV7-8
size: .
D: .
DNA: TGTGCCAGCAGCTTAGACGGACAATTCTACGAGCAGTACTTC
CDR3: CASSLDGQFYEQYF

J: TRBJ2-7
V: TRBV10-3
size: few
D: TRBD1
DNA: TGTGCCATCAGCCCAGTCCCGGGACAGGGAACCATCTCCTACGAGCAGTACTTC
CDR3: CAISPVPGQGTISYEQYF

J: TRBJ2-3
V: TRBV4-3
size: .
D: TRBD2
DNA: TGCGCCAGCAGCCAAGAACCGGGACTAGCGGGGGGAGGAGATACGCAGTATTTT
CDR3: CASSQEPGLAGGGDTQYF

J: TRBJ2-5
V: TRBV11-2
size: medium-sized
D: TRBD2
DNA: TGTGCCAGCAGCTCCGAGGTGGCTAGCGGGGGAGGGGAGACCCAGTACTTC
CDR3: CASSSEVASGGGETQYF

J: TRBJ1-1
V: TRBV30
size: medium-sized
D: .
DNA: TGTGCCTGGAGTTGGCAGGGAACTGAAGCTTTCTTT
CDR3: CAWSWQGTEAFF

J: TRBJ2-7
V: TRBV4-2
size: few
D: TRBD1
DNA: TGTGCCAGCAGCCCGGAGGGACAGGGGGCCCCCTACGAGCAGTACTTC
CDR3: CASSPEGQGAPYEQYF

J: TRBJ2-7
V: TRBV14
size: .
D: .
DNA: TGTGCCAGCAGTCGAGCGGGACAGGAGGACGAGCAGTACTTC
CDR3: CASSRAGQEDEQYF

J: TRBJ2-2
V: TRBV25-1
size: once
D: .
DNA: TGTGCCAGCAGTGAATATATGGGTCAGGACTACACCGGGGAGCTGTTTTTT
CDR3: CASSEYMGQDYTGELFF

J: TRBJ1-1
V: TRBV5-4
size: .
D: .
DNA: TGTGCCAGCAGCCAAGAAAAGGGGACAGAAGCTTTCTTT
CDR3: CASSQEKGTEAFF

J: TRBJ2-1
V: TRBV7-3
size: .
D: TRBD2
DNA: TGTGCCAGCAGCCCGGGACCTCCGGGACTAGCGGGCAACCCGACGGACAATGAGCAGTTCTTC
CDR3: CASSPGPPGLAGNPTDNEQFF

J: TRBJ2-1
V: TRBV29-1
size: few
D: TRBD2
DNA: TGCAGCGTAGTATTAGCGGGAGTTGACAATGAGCAGTTCTTC
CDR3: CSVVLAGVDNEQFF

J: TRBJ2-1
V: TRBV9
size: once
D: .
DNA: TGTGCCAGCACGGCTCTAGACAATGAGCAGTTCTTC
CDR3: CASTALDNEQFF

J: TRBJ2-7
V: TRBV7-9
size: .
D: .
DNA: TGTGCCAGCAGCTCCGAGGTAGGGGCCCCCGGCGAGCAGTACTTC
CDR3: CASSSEVGAPGEQYF